This T cell receptor (beta chain) emerged from a study of cytomegalovirus exposure and HLA in healthy donors. Study-wide results and limits: In vitro confirmation showed a few CMV-associated chains to be CMV antigen specific. From TCR beta sequences, most subjects' HLA-A and HLA-B alleles were reportedly predicted accurately. Roughly uniform sequencing depth across donors was assumed, possibly incorrectly.

Both 60 Vbeta primers and 13 Jbeta primers went into the PCR. The data were produced by immunoSEQ multiplex PCR, yet TCRdb's version contains in-frame clones alone and is incomplete. The sample has some 100,000 clones, about 68% seen once. Remarks on this clone: Its specificity is unknown.

The germline CDR1 and CDR2 sequences are SGHDT and YYEEEE. Trimming cost V 1 base and J 8 bases; bases outside gene matches: 9. The CDR3 sequence is 15 residues long. The sequence came from a woman in her forties or fifties in good health and CMV-seropositive. The chain recombines TRBV5-6 with TRBJ1-1; 9 bases align to TRBD1. Sequenced input: PBMCs. CDR3 in amino acids: CASSLPGQGVPEAFF. For the CDR3, the DNA is TGTGCCAGCAGCTTGCCGGGACAGGGTGTACCAGAAGCTTTCTTT.